The 21 T cell receptor beta chains given below trace back to one sample, sequenced in a study of T cell responses to AZD1222 COVID-19 vaccine. Repertoires were generated with immunoSEQ multiplex PCR, while TCRdb's copy carries only in-frame clones and drops some. The table shows 130,000 to 150,000 clones, with 85% to 90% occurring only once. This specimen consisted of peripheral blood, obtained on day 0 of AZD1222 vaccination. The receptors come from an adult in good health.

This rearrangement joins TRBV28 to TRBJ1-5; D not resolved. The germline CDR1 and CDR2 sequences are MDHEN and SYDVKM. V dropped 5 bases and J dropped 8 bases, with 16 bases sitting between them. This CDR3 spans 14 amino acids. In DNA form, the CDR3 reads TGTGCCAGCAGTCCTCCTCAGACTAATAAGCCCCAGCATTTT. This codes for CASSPPQTNKPQHF.

This sequence joins TRBV7-9 and TRBJ1-2; TRBD1 is a possible D gene (6 bases). The V end was cut by 5 bases, the J end by 0 bases, with 10 bases between. The CDR3 has 14 residues. Looked up from germline, CDR1 is SEHNR and CDR2 is FQNEAQ (reference sequence). The CDR3 loop reads CASSPGTSNYGYTF. The CDR3 DNA sequence: TGTGCCAGCAGCCCCGGGACATCTAACTATGGCTACACCTTC.

This chain connects TRBV5-3 to TRBJ1-4; 11 bases line up with TRBD1. TRBV5-3 is placed among ORFs of uncertain function. V trimming: 4 bases; J trimming: 8 bases; junction bases outside the gene matches: 7. The CDR3 consists of 15 residues. The CDR3 loop is CARSVPGTGGEKLFF. The DNA of the CDR3 is TGTGCCAGAAGCGTACCCGGGACAGGGGGGGAAAAACTGTTTTTT.

This clone was recorded only once. This CDR3 is also generated by other DNA sequences in the sample. The gene calls are TRBV6-5 and TRBJ1-1, with D hard to call. Trimming cost V 0 bases and J 0 bases, with 2 bases left between them. Per germline, CDR1 MNHEY and CDR2 SVGAGI. The CDR3 runs to 13 residues. CDR3 DNA sequence: TGTGCCAGCAGTTACTCACTGAACACTGAAGCTTTCTTT. Amino acid sequence: CASSYSLNTEAFF.

This chain links TRBV19 with TRBJ1-3; D remains unclear. Germline CDR1 is LNHDA and CDR2 is SQIVND (reference sequence). The CDR3 has 14 amino acids. V was shortened by 6 bases and J by 2 bases, with 11 bases between the two germline ends. The CDR3 coding sequence is TGTGCCAGTAGGGGAGACCTGGCTGGAAACACCATATATTTT. Translation: CASRGDLAGNTIYF.

This chain joins TRBV4-1 and TRBJ2-7; D ambiguous. CDR1 and CDR2 from the germline V gene are MGHRA and YSYEKL. V was clipped by 4 bases and J by 3 bases, with 19 bases between them. This CDR3 contains 16 residues. This CDR3 is CASSREDWGTDYEQYF. DNA for the CDR3: TGCGCCAGCAGCCGCGAAGATTGGGGAACCGACTACGAGCAGTACTTC.

The chain uses TRBV27 and TRBJ1-1; possibly TRBD1 for D (5 bases). The CDR3 is 16 amino acids. V lost 3 bases and J lost 0, with 14 bases in between. The germline V gene encodes CDR1 MNHEY and CDR2 SMNVEV (reference sequence). The CDR3 spells CASSLTVGTVNTEAFF. DNA for the CDR3: TGTGCCAGCAGTTTGACGGTGGGGACTGTGAACACTGAAGCTTTCTTT.

This clone was counted once. The genes are TRBV18 and TRBJ1-6, with 7 positions matching TRBD1. The ends lost 1 base at V and 9 bases at J; junction bases unmatched: 6. Germline CDR1 and CDR2: KGHSH and LQKENI. The CDR3 loop spans 15 amino acids. CDR3 residues: CASSPQGARGSPLHF. In DNA form, the CDR3 reads TGTGCCAGCTCACCACAGGGGGCTAGGGGTTCACCCCTCCACTTT.

The chain has TRBV24-1 and TRBJ2-7; 8 bases agree with TRBD1. Trimming cost V 3 bases and J 6 bases; bases outside gene matches: 6. Germline V CDR1 and CDR2: KGHDR, SFDVKD. This CDR3 comprises 14 residues. The CDR3 protein is CATSDPQGAGEQYF. As DNA, the CDR3 is TGTGCCACCAGTGATCCCCAGGGGGCTGGCGAGCAGTACTTC.

The V and J genes are TRBV11-2 and TRBJ1-6; D call uncertain. The germline V gene encodes CDR1 SGHAT and CDR2 FQNNGV. This CDR3 has 15 amino acids. The V end lost 2 bases, the J end lost 0 bases, and 5 bases lay between the germline ends. CDR3 nucleotide sequence: TGTGCCAGCAGCTTACGGAGCTCCTATAATTCACCCCTCCACTTT. Translation: CASSLRSSYNSPLHF.

The chain carries TRBV5-6 and TRBJ2-5, with D possibly matching TRBD2 (6 bases). With 1 base removed from V and 5 bases from J, the gap between germline ends came to 18 bases. CDR1 is SGHDT, CDR2 YYEEEE, per germline. There are 16 residues in the CDR3. The DNA for the CDR3 is TGTGCCAGCAGCTTGATTGCAAGGATGGGAGGCGAGACCCAGTACTTC. Protein sequence: CASSLIARMGGETQYF.

V usage is TRBV7-9 and J usage is TRBJ2-7; 10 positions match TRBD1. CDR1 is SEHNR, CDR2 FQNEAQ, per germline (reference sequence). This CDR3 is built from 15 residues. The V segment lost 5 bases and the J segment 12 bases; nucleotides outside the gene matches: 16. The CDR3, as DNA: TGTGCCAGCAGCGGGCCGGGGGACAGGGGAATCTGGCGGTACTTC. It codes for CASSGPGDRGIWRYF.

The J gene is TRBJ2-7, the V gene TRBV13; tentatively, D is TRBD2 (6 bases). Germline CDR1 reads PRHDT; CDR2 reads FYEKMQ (reference sequence). V was cut by 5 bases and J by 1 base, with 18 bases left in between. This CDR3 contains 16 residues. Here the CDR3 DNA reads TGTGCCAGCAGCCCGGGGCTGGGACTCCAGTCCTACGAGCAGTACTTC. This translates into CASSPGLGLQSYEQYF.

The CDR3: CASSLGVRGGYEQYF. In DNA form, the CDR3 reads TGTGCCAGCAGCTTAGGGGTTCGGGGGGGCTACGAGCAGTACTTC. The chain joins TRBV7-6 to TRBJ2-7; the match to TRBD2 covers 8 bases. With V trimmed by 1 base and J by 3 bases, 5 bases remained unmatched. This CDR3 contains 15 residues. The V gene's germline CDR1 is SGHVS and CDR2 FNYEAQ.

This clone occurred once. The chain combines TRBV20-1 with TRBJ1-2; D uncertain. With 7 bases removed from V and 4 bases from J, the gap between germline ends came to 10 bases. The germline gives CDR1 DFQATT, CDR2 SNEGSKA (reference sequence). The CDR3 is made up of 11 amino acids. The CDR3 region has the DNA TGCAGTGTTCAGAAAGTCTATGGCTACACCTTC. Translating gives CSVQKVYGYTF.

The chain employs TRBV10-1 and TRBJ2-1; tentatively, D is TRBD2 (5 bases). The CDR3 consists of 14 residues. Germline CDR1 and CDR2: WNHNN and SYGVQD (reference sequence). V gave up 2 bases and J gave up 3 bases, with 8 bases separating them. The CDR3 here is CASSEEGFYNEQFF. The CDR3 DNA is TGCGCCAGCAGTGAGGAGGGCTTCTACAATGAGCAGTTCTTC.

The chain recombines TRBV27 with TRBJ2-2, with no clear D. V was shortened by 2 bases and J by 0 bases, with 1 base between the two germline ends. The CDR3 is 13 amino acids. Germline V gene data show CDR1 as MNHEY and CDR2 as SMNVEV (reference sequence). CDR3 region: CASSLPNTGELFF. DNA for the CDR3: TGTGCCAGCAGTTTACCGAACACCGGGGAGCTGTTTTTT.

The chain recombines TRBV7-2 with TRBJ1-1; 8 bases are a match to TRBD1. J gave up 3 bases and V 6 bases, and 6 bases lay outside the gene matches. The germline CDR1 and CDR2 sequences are SGHTA and FQGNSA. This CDR3 is 14 amino acids long. The CDR3 loop reads CASRYRTGYTEAFF. In nucleotides, the CDR3 is TGTGCCAGCAGGTACCGGACAGGGTACACTGAAGCTTTCTTT.

V gene TRBV10-3 combines with J gene TRBJ1-5; maybe TRBD1 (6 bases). V lost 5 bases and J lost 1, with 12 bases in between. This CDR3 is built from 15 residues. The germline gives CDR1 ENHRY, CDR2 SYGVKD. The CDR3 region is CAISSTGGSNQPQHF. Here the CDR3 DNA reads TGTGCCATCAGTTCGACAGGCGGGAGCAATCAGCCCCAGCATTTT.

The rearrangement joins TRBV9 to TRBJ1-2; D is perhaps TRBD1 (6 bases). This CDR3 comprises 17 residues. V gave up 7 bases and J gave up 4 bases, with 26 bases separating them. Germline V lookup: CDR1 SGDLS, CDR2 YYNGEE. The CDR3 region is CASSVLDWDTSSYGYTF. For the CDR3, the DNA is TGTGCCAGCTCCGTCCTCGATTGGGACACCTCCTCCTATGGCTACACCTTC.

The chain employs TRBV6-6 and TRBJ2-2, with 7 bases aligning to TRBD1. CDR1 and CDR2 (germline): MNHNY, SVGAGI (reference sequence). The CDR3 totals 16 residues. The V and J ends lost 5 bases and 1 base, in that order; junction bases with no gene match: 7. In nucleotides, the CDR3 is TGTGCCAGCAGTAGACCCGGGACAGAGAACACCGGGGAGCTGTTTTTT. Translating gives CASSRPGTENTGELFF.